These 10 T cell receptor beta chains originate from one sample sequenced in a study of early T cells in non-severe SARS-CoV-2 infection. In TCRdb, the 5' RACE reads were re-called with MiXCR into one record per CDR3 protein. Counted here are 60,000 to 75,000 distinct CDR3 sequences, roughly 12% occurring once; the ten biggest clones make up around 1.5%. The sample consisted of whole blood, taken at baseline. The receptors shown here come from an adult who was a healthcare worker with PCR-confirmed SARS-CoV-2 infection or an uninfected control (not recorded which).

This clonotype was found once. V gene TRBV11-2 combines with J gene TRBJ2-7; tentative D call: TRBD1 (5 bases). V gave up 0 bases and J gave up 6 bases, with 9 bases separating them. This CDR3 spans 13 amino acids. Germline-derived CDR1 and CDR2 are SGHAT and FQNNGV. The CDR3 loop reads CASSLDRQGEQYF. The CDR3 nucleotides are TGTGCCAGCAGCTTAGACCGTCAGGGCGAGCAGTACTTC.

The chain carries TRBV18 and TRBJ2-5, with D possibly matching TRBD2 (6 bases). CDR1 is KGHSH, CDR2 LQKENI, per germline. This CDR3 has 15 residues. The V end was cut by 3 bases, the J end by 0 bases, with 11 bases between. CDR3 region: CASSPPGGYQETQYF. CDR3 DNA sequence: TGTGCCAGCTCACCGCCCGGAGGGTACCAAGAGACCCAGTACTTC.

V and J are TRBV12-5 and TRBJ2-5; D is uncertain. Trimming stripped 3 bases from V and 5 bases from J, with 13 bases between. This CDR3 region has 14 residues. Germline values: CDR1 LGHNT, CDR2 FRNRAP. In DNA form, the CDR3 reads TGTGCTAGTGGTTTTAGCACAGTACAGGAGACCCAGTACTTC. This encodes CASGFSTVQETQYF.

The genes are TRBV6-5 and TRBJ2-2; weak D call: TRBD1 (5 bases). V shed 5 bases and J shed 3 bases, with 10 bases lying between them. Germline V lookup: CDR1 MNHEY, CDR2 SVGAGI. There are 14 residues in the CDR3. The CDR3 loop is CASSTRTYTGELFF. The CDR3 DNA is TGTGCCAGCAGTACTCGGACATACACCGGGGAGCTGTTTTTT.

This clonotype came up many times. The chain employs TRBV2 and TRBJ2-7; 9 positions match TRBD2. With 6 bases clipped from V and 2 bases from J, the junction kept 8 bases outside the gene matches. The germline V gene encodes CDR1 SNHLY and CDR2 FYNNEI. CDR3 length: 15 residues. CDR3 DNA: TGTGCCAGCAGCGGTCGACTAGCGGCGCCCTACGAGCAGTACTTC. As protein: CASSGRLAAPYEQYF.

V is TRBV25-1 and J is TRBJ2-7; D is uncertain. Germline V gene data show CDR1 as MGHDK and CDR2 as SYGVNS. With 4 bases removed from V and 2 bases from J, the gap between germline ends came to 12 bases. The CDR3 loop spans 14 amino acids. The CDR3 protein is CASSAFDGAYEQYF. The CDR3 bases are TGTGCCAGCAGTGCCTTCGACGGTGCCTACGAGCAGTACTTC.

The chain employs TRBV5-4 and TRBJ2-4; TRBD1 or TRBD2 may be the D gene (5 bases each). Trimming removed 1 base from V and 7 bases from J, with 9 bases in between. Germline CDR1 is SGHNT and CDR2 is YYREEE (reference sequence). The length of the CDR3 is 13 residues. The CDR3 region is CASSLRGANIQYF. The DNA for the CDR3 is TGTGCCAGCAGCTTGAGAGGGGCGAACATTCAGTACTTC.

The chain combines TRBV24-1 with TRBJ2-5; D unresolved. Trimming removed 8 bases at V and 0 bases at J, with 9 bases between. The germline gives CDR1 KGHDR, CDR2 SFDVKD. The CDR3 length is 13 residues. The CDR3: CATKPRYQETQYF. The CDR3 bases are TGTGCCACCAAGCCGAGATACCAAGAGACCCAGTACTTC.

This clonotype was seen a few times. The chain carries TRBV20-1 and TRBJ2-7, with unresolved D. Trimming stripped 0 bases from V and 0 bases from J, with 9 bases between. The CDR3 runs 14 residues. CDR1 is DFQATT, CDR2 SNEGSKA, per germline (reference sequence). The CDR3 DNA reads TGCAGTGCTAGAGATGAAGGCAGCTCCTACGAGCAGTACTTC. This sequence encodes CSARDEGSSYEQYF.

This chain connects TRBV7-6 to TRBJ1-1; possible D gene TRBD1, 6 bases. This CDR3 has 18 amino acids. Germline CDR1 reads SGHVS; CDR2 reads FNYEAQ. Trimming left V 1 base short and J 0 bases short, with 18 bases between. The CDR3 sequence: CASSLGMYTRQVNTEAFF. CDR3 nucleotide sequence: TGTGCCAGCAGCTTAGGCATGTACACACGACAGGTGAACACTGAAGCTTTCTTT. The whole variable domain, remainder taken from reference TRBV7-6 and TRBJ1-1, is GAGVSQSPRYKVTKRGQDVALRCDPISGHVSLYWYRQALGQGPEFLTYFNYEAQQDKSGLPNDRFSAERPEGSISTLTIQRTEQRDSAMYRCASSLGMYTRQVNTEAFFGQGTRLTVV.